This T cell receptor beta chain stems from a study of blood T cell repertoires in COVID-19. Across the whole study: PBMCs, B-cell-depleted T cells, or T cells were the source of the cDNA or gDNA that made up the material.

Per the original data handling: Amplification of reference gene primers provided the estimated nucleated cell counts. Data came from immunoSEQ multiplex PCR; TCRdb stores just in-frame clones and leaves some out. V and J calls plus clone size are reproduced from that table; the DNA served to infer D and trimming. The sample carries some 90,000 clones, roughly 80% recorded once. Germline lookup yields CDR1 SGDLS and CDR2 YYNGEE. The V end lost 6 bases, the J end lost 0 bases, and 10 bases lay between the germline ends. The CDR3 loop spans 14 amino acids. The chain recombines TRBV9 with TRBJ1-3; D uncertain. This receptor was obtained from a human donor in a cohort sampled during active COVID-19. The sequenced sample was peripheral blood. The CDR3 DNA is TGTGCCAGCACCCCGGACTCCTCTGGAAACACCATATATTTT. This encodes CASTPDSSGNTIYF.